The 16 T cell receptor beta chains below were found in one sample sequenced in a study of blood T cell repertoires in COVID-19. Measured with immunoSEQ multiplex PCR; TCRdb has only the in-frame clones, and not every one. Of under 100,000 clones listed, approximately 91% are singletons. The sample taken for sequencing was peripheral blood. The source of these receptors is a man in his sixties with COVID-19, enrolled during active disease.

V and J are TRBV27 and TRBJ1-4, with 9 bases lining up with TRBD1. With 6 bases clipped from V and 8 bases from J, the junction kept 7 bases outside the gene matches. Germline V gene sequence: CDR1 MNHEY, CDR2 SMNVEV (reference sequence). The CDR3 runs 14 residues. The CDR3 sequence: CASRGGGTGEKLFF. For the CDR3, the DNA is TGTGCCAGCAGAGGGGGGGGGACAGGGGAAAAACTGTTTTTT.

The genes are TRBV10-3 and TRBJ2-2, with D maybe TRBD1 (6 bases). This CDR3 is built from 14 residues. Trimming removed 10 bases at V and 1 base at J, with 13 bases between. Germline V CDR1 and CDR2: ENHRY, SYGVKD. The CDR3 region is CATRRGQNTGELFF. CDR3 DNA sequence: TGTGCCACCCGAAGGGGACAGAACACCGGGGAGCTGTTTTTT.

The rearrangement joins TRBV4-1 to TRBJ1-4; D remains ambiguous. V dropped 2 bases and J dropped 7 bases, with 11 bases sitting between them. CDR3 length equals 14 residues. Germline V gene sequence: CDR1 MGHRA, CDR2 YSYEKL. The CDR3 DNA reads TGCGCCAGCAGCCAACGGGGAGGGCCTGAAAAACTGTTTTTT. Amino acid sequence: CASSQRGGPEKLFF.

This chain uses TRBV29-1 with TRBJ2-1, with 9 bases fitting TRBD2. The CDR3 covers 13 residues. CDR1 is SQVTM and CDR2 is ANQGSEA in the germline V gene. Trimming cost V 4 bases and J 6 bases; bases outside gene matches: 4. The CDR3 DNA follows: TGCAGCGTTGCCACTAGCGGGCCCAATGAGCAGTTCTTC. Its translation: CSVATSGPNEQFF.

The V and J genes are TRBV5-4 and TRBJ2-3, with a possible D match to TRBD2 (5 bases). The germline gives CDR1 SGHNT, CDR2 YYREEE (reference sequence). Trimming took off 6 bases at V and 6 bases at J, with 11 bases between the two ends. The CDR3 sequence is 12 residues long. The CDR3 coding sequence is TGTGCCAGCAACGCTCCGGGGGATACGCAGTATTTT. Encoded protein: CASNAPGDTQYF.

The rearrangement links TRBV12-3 or TRBV12-4 to TRBJ1-2, with D possibly being TRBD1 (6 bases). Trimming shortened V by 6 bases and J by 8 bases, and 16 bases separated the two germline ends. The CDR3 has 13 residues. The CDR3 coding sequence is TGTGCCAGCAGGGGGACACCCACTCAAGGCTACACCTTC. Translated, it gives CASRGTPTQGYTF.

The V and J genes are TRBV7-9 and TRBJ1-6; tentative D call: TRBD1 (6 bases). Germline V gene data show CDR1 as SEHNR and CDR2 as FQNEAQ (reference sequence). This CDR3 is 16 amino acids long. The V end was cut by 5 bases, the J end by 8 bases, with 19 bases between. CDR3 sequence (DNA): TGTGCCAGCAGCCCCGGAGGGGGAGGGGAAGATTCACCCCTCCACTTT. Amino acids: CASSPGGGGEDSPLHF.

This sequence joins TRBV4-2 and TRBJ2-7, with unresolved D. The V and J ends lost 1 base and 5 bases respectively, with 12 bases between them. This CDR3 region has 14 residues. Germline CDR1 is LGHNA and CDR2 is YNFKEQ. CDR3 loop: CASSQGAPSDEQYF. The CDR3 nucleotides read TGTGCCAGCAGCCAAGGGGCCCCGTCCGACGAGCAGTACTTC.

This clone was picked up one time. V usage is TRBV6-1 and J usage is TRBJ2-5, with unresolved D. Germline CDR1 is MNHNS and CDR2 is SASEGT. Trimming took 2 bases from V and 2 from J, leaving 6 bases between them. The CDR3 consists of 13 residues. CDR3 nucleotide sequence: TGTGCCAGCAGTGAATACAATCAAGAGACCCAGTACTTC. Translation gives CASSEYNQETQYF.

This chain links TRBV18 with TRBJ1-2, with unresolved D. The CDR3 runs 12 residues. CDR1 and CDR2 (germline): KGHSH, LQKENI. The V gene lost 1 base and the J gene lost 6 bases, with 6 bases spanning the gap. The CDR3 loop reads CASSPRRDGYTF. DNA of the CDR3: TGTGCCAGCTCACCACGGAGGGATGGCTACACCTTC.

The V and J genes are TRBV11-3 and TRBJ2-6; TRBD1 aligns across 7 bases. The CDR3 length is 15 residues. The junction had 6 bases not matched to a gene; V was cut back by 6 bases and J by 4 bases. CDR1 and CDR2 (germline): SGHNT, YENEEA. CDR3 in DNA: TGTGCCAGCAGTCTTACAGGGGTAGGGGCCAACGTCCTGACTTTC. It is translated as CASSLTGVGANVLTF.

The V gene is TRBV5-4, the J gene TRBJ1-2; 8 positions match TRBD1. The CDR3 loop spans 11 amino acids. V was clipped by 7 bases and J by 8 bases; unmatched bases: 4. Germline V gene data show CDR1 as SGHNT and CDR2 as YYREEE (reference sequence). This CDR3 reads CASRDRGGYTF. DNA for the CDR3: TGTGCCAGCCGTGACAGGGGAGGCTACACCTTC.

A remark on this clone: The sample holds other DNA sequences that translate to the same CDR3. The gene calls are TRBV5-1 and TRBJ1-1; perhaps TRBD1 as D (5 bases). Germline assignment: CDR1 SGHRS and CDR2 YFSETQ. Trimming pared 3 bases from V and 1 base from J, leaving 7 bases between. The CDR3 sequence is 13 residues long. CDR3 sequence reads: CASSSTGNTEAFF. The CDR3 nucleotides are TGCGCCAGCAGCTCCACAGGGAACACTGAAGCTTTCTTT.

The V and J genes are TRBV28 and TRBJ1-2, with TRBD1 as a possible D gene (5 bases). CDR3 length: 15 amino acids. V was clipped by 3 bases and J by 4 bases, with 15 bases between them. Per germline, CDR1 MDHEN and CDR2 SYDVKM. CDR3 protein: CASSFRDRSFYGYTF. The DNA for the CDR3 is TGTGCCAGCAGTTTCCGCGACAGATCCTTCTATGGCTACACCTTC.

The V and J genes are TRBV4-2 and TRBJ2-7; the match to TRBD2 covers 7 bases. Trimming at V came to 0 bases and at J to 4 bases, leaving 15 bases not matched to a gene. Germline CDR1 LGHNA, CDR2 YNFKEQ. The CDR3 totals 18 residues. The CDR3 loop is CASSQDPSGHTQIYEQYF. In nucleotides, the CDR3 is TGTGCCAGCAGCCAAGATCCTAGCGGTCACACCCAGATTTACGAGCAGTACTTC.

The chain combines TRBV18 with TRBJ2-3; the D gene is possibly TRBD1 (6 bases). Per the germline V gene, CDR1 is KGHSH and CDR2 is LQKENI. CDR3 size: 13 residues. The V and J ends lost 4 bases and 6 bases respectively, with 11 bases between them. Here the CDR3 reads CASSRQALDTQYF. In nucleotides, the CDR3 is TGTGCCAGCTCACGACAGGCACTGGATACGCAGTATTTT.